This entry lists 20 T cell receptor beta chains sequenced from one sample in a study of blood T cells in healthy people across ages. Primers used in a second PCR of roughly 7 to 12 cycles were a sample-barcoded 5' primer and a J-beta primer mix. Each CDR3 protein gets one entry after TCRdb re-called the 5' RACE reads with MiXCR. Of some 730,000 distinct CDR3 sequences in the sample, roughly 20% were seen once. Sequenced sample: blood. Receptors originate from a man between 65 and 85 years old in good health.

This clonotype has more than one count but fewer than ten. CDR3 protein: CASSDPRANTDTQYF. The CDR3 coding sequence is TGTGCCAGCAGTGACCCTAGGGCTAACACAGATACGCAGTATTTT. The chain links TRBV12-3 or TRBV12-4 to TRBJ2-3; D gene unclear. This CDR3 spans 15 amino acids. The V end lost 5 bases, the J end lost 2 bases, and 14 bases lay between the germline ends.

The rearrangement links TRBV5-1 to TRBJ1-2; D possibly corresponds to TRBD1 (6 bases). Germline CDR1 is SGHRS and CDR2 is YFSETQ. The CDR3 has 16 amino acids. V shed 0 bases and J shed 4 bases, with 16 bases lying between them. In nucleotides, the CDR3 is TGCGCCAGCAGCTTGGGGACGGGACAAGGAGGCTATGGCTACACCTTC. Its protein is CASSLGTGQGGYGYTF.

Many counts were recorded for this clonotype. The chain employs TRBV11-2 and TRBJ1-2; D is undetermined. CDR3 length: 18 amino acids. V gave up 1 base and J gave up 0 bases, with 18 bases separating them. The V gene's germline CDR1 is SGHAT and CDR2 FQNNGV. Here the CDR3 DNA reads TGTGCCAGCAGCTTAGCCCGGTCCTGGCGGAGAGCTAACTATGGCTACACCTTC. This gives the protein CASSLARSWRRANYGYTF.

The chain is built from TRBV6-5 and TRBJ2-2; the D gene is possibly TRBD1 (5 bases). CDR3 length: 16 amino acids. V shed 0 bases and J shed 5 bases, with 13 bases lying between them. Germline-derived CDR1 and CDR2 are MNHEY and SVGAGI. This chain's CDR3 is CASSYSTPGSTGELFF. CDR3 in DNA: TGTGCCAGCAGTTACTCGACACCAGGGTCGACCGGGGAGCTGTTTTTT.

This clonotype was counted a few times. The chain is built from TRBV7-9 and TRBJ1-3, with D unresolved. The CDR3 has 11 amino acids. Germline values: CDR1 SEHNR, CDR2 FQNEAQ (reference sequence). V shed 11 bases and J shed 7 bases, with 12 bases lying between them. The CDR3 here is CAPVGWNTIYF. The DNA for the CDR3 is TGTGCCCCCGTTGGTTGGAACACCATATATTTT.

CDR3 in DNA: TGTGCCATCACTGCGGGGACCACCTACAATGAGCAGTTCTTC. Amino acid sequence: CAITAGTTYNEQFF. The genes are TRBV10-3 and TRBJ2-1; tentative D call: TRBD2 (6 bases). The V and J ends lost 7 bases and 2 bases respectively, with 12 bases between them. Germline CDR1 and CDR2: ENHRY and SYGVKD. This CDR3 comprises 14 residues.

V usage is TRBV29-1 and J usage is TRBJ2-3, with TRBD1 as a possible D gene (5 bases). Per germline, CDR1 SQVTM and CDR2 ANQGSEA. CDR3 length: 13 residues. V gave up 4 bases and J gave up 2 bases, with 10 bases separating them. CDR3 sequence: CSVGAGNTDTQYF. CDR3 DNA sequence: TGCAGCGTTGGGGCAGGGAACACAGATACGCAGTATTTT.

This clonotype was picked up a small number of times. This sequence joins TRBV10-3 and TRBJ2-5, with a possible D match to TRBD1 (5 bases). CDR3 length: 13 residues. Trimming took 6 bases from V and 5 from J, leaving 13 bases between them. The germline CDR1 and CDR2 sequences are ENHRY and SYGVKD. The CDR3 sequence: CAISSGAEETQYF. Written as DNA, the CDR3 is TGTGCCATCAGCTCTGGGGCCGAGGAGACCCAGTACTTC.

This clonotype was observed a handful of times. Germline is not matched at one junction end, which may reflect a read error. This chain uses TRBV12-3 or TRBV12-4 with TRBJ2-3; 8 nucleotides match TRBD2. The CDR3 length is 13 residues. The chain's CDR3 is CASRQTSGTTKEF. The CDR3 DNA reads TGTGCCAGCAGACAAACTAGCGGAACCACTAAGGAGTTT.

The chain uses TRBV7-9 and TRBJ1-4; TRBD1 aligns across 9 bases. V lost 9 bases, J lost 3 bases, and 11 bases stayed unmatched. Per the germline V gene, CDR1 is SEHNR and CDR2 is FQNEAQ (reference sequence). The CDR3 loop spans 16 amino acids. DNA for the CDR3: TGTGCCAGTACAGCGGTGCGACAGGGGGCTAATGAAAAACTGTTTTTT. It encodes CASTAVRQGANEKLFF.

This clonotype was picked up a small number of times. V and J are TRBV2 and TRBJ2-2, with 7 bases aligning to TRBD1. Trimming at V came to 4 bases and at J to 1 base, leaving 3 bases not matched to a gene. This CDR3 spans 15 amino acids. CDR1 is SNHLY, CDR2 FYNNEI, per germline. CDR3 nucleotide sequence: TGTGCCAGCAGTGTTTACAGGGGGAACACCGGGGAGCTGTTTTTT. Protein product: CASSVYRGNTGELFF.

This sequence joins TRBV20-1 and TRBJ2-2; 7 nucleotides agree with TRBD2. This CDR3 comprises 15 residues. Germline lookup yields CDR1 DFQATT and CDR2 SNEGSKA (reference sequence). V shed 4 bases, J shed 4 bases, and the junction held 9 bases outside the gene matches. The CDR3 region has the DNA TGCAGTGCTAATCGCGGGAGTCAGCCCACCGGGGAGCTGTTTTTT. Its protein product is CSANRGSQPTGELFF.

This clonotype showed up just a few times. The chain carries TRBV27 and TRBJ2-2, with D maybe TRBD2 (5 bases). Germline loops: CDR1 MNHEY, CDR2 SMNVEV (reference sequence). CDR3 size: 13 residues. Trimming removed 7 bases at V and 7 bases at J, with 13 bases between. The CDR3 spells CASTLIEGGELFF. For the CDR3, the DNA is TGTGCCAGCACCCTTATTGAGGGCGGGGAGCTGTTTTTT.

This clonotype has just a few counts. The CDR3 loop is CASSFGLGGNEQFF. The CDR3 nucleotides are TGTGCCAGCAGTTTCGGCCTAGGGGGCAATGAGCAGTTCTTC. The rearrangement links TRBV12-3 or TRBV12-4 to TRBJ2-5; possibly TRBD1 for D (6 bases). The J call may be incorrect, as the DNA end agrees better with TRBJ2-1. The CDR3 runs 14 residues.

CDR3 DNA: TGTGCCAGCCGCACTAGCGGGGGGAATTCCTACGAGCAGTACTTC. This codes for CASRTSGGNSYEQYF. The V and J genes are TRBV6-6 and TRBJ2-7; 12 bases align to TRBD2. CDR3 length equals 15 residues. V lost 8 bases, J lost 1 base, and 6 bases stayed unmatched. CDR1 is MNHNY, CDR2 SVGAGI, per germline (reference sequence).

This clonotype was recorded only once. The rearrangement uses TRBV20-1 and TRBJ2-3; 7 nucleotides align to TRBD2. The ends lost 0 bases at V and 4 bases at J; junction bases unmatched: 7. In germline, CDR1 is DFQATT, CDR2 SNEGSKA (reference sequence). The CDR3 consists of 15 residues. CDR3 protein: CSARDPAGSADTQYF. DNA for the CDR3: TGCAGTGCTAGAGACCCAGCGGGATCGGCAGATACGCAGTATTTT.

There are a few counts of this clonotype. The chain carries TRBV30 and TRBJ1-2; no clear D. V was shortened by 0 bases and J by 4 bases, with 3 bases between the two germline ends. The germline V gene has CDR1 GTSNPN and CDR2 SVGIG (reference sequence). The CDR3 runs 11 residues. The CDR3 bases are TGTGCCTGGAGTGTAGTCTATGGCTACACCTTC. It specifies CAWSVVYGYTF.

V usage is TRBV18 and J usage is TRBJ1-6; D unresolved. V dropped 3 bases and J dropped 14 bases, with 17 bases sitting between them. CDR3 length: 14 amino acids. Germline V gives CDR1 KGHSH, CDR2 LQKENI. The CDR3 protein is CASSPTEGVGTLHF. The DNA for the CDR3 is TGTGCCAGCTCACCCACGGAAGGCGTGGGAACCCTCCACTTT.

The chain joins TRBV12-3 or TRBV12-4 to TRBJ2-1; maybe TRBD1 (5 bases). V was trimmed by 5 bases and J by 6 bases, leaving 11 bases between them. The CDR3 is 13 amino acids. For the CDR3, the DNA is TGTGCCAGCAGTCCAGGGATCCGCAATGAGCAGTTCTTC. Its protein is CASSPGIRNEQFF.

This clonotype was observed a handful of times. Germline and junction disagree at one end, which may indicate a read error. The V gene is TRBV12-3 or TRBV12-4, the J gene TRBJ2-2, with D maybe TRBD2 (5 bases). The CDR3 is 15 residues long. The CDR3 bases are TGTGCCAGCCCATTGAGAGGGCCGAACACCGGGGAACTGTTTTTT. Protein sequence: CASPLRGPNTGELFF.